These 18 T cell receptor beta chains were all obtained from the same sample, sequenced in a study of response to subunit inactivated influenza vaccine. TCRdb reprocessed the RT-PCR reads via MiXCR and lists one record per CDR3 protein. The sample lists some 600,000 distinct CDR3 sequences, 14% occurring once. The source material was PBMCs from blood, sampled less than 15 days before vaccination. The origin of the receptors is a middle-aged man who received an inactivated influenza vaccine.

The gene calls are TRBV7-2 and TRBJ2-1, with 10 bases matching TRBD2. The CDR3 consists of 15 residues. Germline lookup yields CDR1 SGHTA and CDR2 FQGNSA. The trim removed 3 bases at V and 6 bases at J, leaving 5 bases unmatched. CDR3 coding DNA: TGTGCCAGCAGCTTGTTTGTAGCGGGAGGCAATGAGCAGTTCTTC. The encoded protein is CASSLFVAGGNEQFF.

V gene TRBV20-1 combines with J gene TRBJ2-1; TRBD2 aligns across 13 bases. CDR3 length: 16 amino acids. Germline V gene sequence: CDR1 DFQATT, CDR2 SNEGSKA (reference sequence). Trimming removed 4 bases from V and 6 bases from J; junction bases left unmatched: 9. The CDR3 region is CSAKTGLAGDGNEQFF. In DNA form, the CDR3 reads TGCAGTGCTAAAACTGGACTAGCGGGAGATGGCAATGAGCAGTTCTTC.

This clonotype was recorded a few times. J is TRBJ2-3 and V is TRBV9; D is unclear. The germline V gene has CDR1 SGDLS and CDR2 YYNGEE. This CDR3 contains 14 residues. With 3 bases removed from V and 6 bases from J, the gap between germline ends came to 14 bases. CDR3 DNA: TGTGCCAGCAGCGGGGGAAGGACCATTGATACGCAGTATTTT. It specifies CASSGGRTIDTQYF.

The table lists this clonotype with a few counts. The chain has TRBV3-1 and TRBJ2-3; 8 nucleotides agree with TRBD2. Per the germline V gene, CDR1 is LGHDT and CDR2 is YNNKEL (reference sequence). The trim removed 4 bases at V and 8 bases at J, leaving 8 bases unmatched. The CDR3 length is 14 residues. DNA of the CDR3: TGTGCCAGCAGCCCCAGTGTAGCGGGGAGTACGCAGTATTTT. Protein sequence: CASSPSVAGSTQYF.

This clonotype was recorded a few times. The chain recombines TRBV9 with TRBJ2-1; TRBD1 or TRBD2 may be the D gene (5 bases each). V was clipped by 1 base and J by 0 bases, with 14 bases between them. Germline CDR1 is SGDLS and CDR2 is YYNGEE. The CDR3 is 17 residues long. CDR3 nucleotides: TGTGCCAGCAGCGTAATTCCGGGTGGGACCTCCTACAATGAGCAGTTCTTC. This encodes CASSVIPGGTSYNEQFF. The full variable domain, rest sourced from reference TRBV9 and TRBJ2-1, is DSGVTQTPKHLITATGQRVTLRCSPRSGDLSVYWYQQSLDQGLQFLIQYYNGEERAKGNILERFSAQQFPDLHSELNLSSLELGDSALYFCASSVIPGGTSYNEQFFGPGTRLTVL.

This clonotype was counted a few times. The chain is built from TRBV6-1 and TRBJ2-7; 7 bases map to TRBD2. This CDR3 has 14 amino acids. CDR1 and CDR2 (germline): MNHNS, SASEGT. The ends lost 4 bases at V and 4 bases at J; junction bases unmatched: 7. This CDR3 is CASSAPRGGYEQYF. The CDR3 DNA follows: TGTGCCAGCAGTGCTCCCCGGGGAGGGTACGAGCAGTACTTC.

V is TRBV4-3 and J is TRBJ2-6; D gene unclear. This CDR3 spans 16 amino acids. Trimming stripped 2 bases from V and 0 bases from J, with 8 bases between. CDR1 and CDR2 (germline): LGHNA, YSLEER. The chain's CDR3 is CASSQRLSSGANVLTF. The CDR3 DNA sequence: TGCGCCAGCAGCCAAAGGCTCAGCTCTGGGGCCAACGTCCTGACTTTC.

The rearrangement links TRBV15 to TRBJ2-3; D unresolved. Trimming shortened V by 3 bases and J by 7 bases, and 8 bases separated the two germline ends. Germline CDR1 LNHNV, CDR2 YYDKDF (reference sequence). The CDR3 has 12 amino acids. The CDR3 sequence is CATSSSVNTQYF. The CDR3 DNA reads as TGTGCCACCAGCAGTTCAGTAAATACGCAGTATTTT. Using reference TRBV15 and TRBJ2-3 for the parts outside the CDR3, the full variable domain is DAMVIQNPRYQVTQFGKPVTLSCSQTLNHNVMYWYQQKSSQAPKLLFHYYDKDFNNEADTPDNFQSRRPNTSFCFLDIRSPGLGDTAMYLCATSSSVNTQYFGPGTRLTVL.

A few counts support this clonotype. The junction does not match germline at one end; this may be a read error. V and J are TRBV12-3 or TRBV12-4 and TRBJ2-5; 8 nucleotides match TRBD2. The CDR3 length is 14 residues. In DNA form, the CDR3 reads TGTGCCAGCAGCTTAGCGGGACGCTCTGAGACCCAGTACTTC. Translated: CASSLAGRSETQYF.

J is TRBJ2-1 and V is TRBV20-1; 10 bases match TRBD2. The germline V gene has CDR1 DFQATT and CDR2 SNEGSKA (reference sequence). The junction had 8 bases not matched to a gene; V was cut back by 3 bases and J by 3 bases. This CDR3 spans 16 amino acids. This CDR3 is CSARSAGGPDYNEQFF. CDR3 nucleotides: TGCAGTGCTAGGTCAGCGGGAGGGCCGGACTACAATGAGCAGTTCTTC.

In its sample, this clonotype was seen a few times. The J gene is TRBJ1-2, the V gene TRBV12-3 or TRBV12-4, with 7 bases matching TRBD1. The ends lost 1 base at V and 5 bases at J; junction bases unmatched: 7. This CDR3 is built from 15 residues. CDR3 in DNA: TGTGCCAGCAGTTTAGAGAGGGGGCGCGGATATGGCTACACCTTC. Protein: CASSLERGRGYGYTF.

This chain uses TRBV12-3 or TRBV12-4 with TRBJ1-6, with D maybe TRBD1 (6 bases). CDR3 length: 13 amino acids. V lost 5 bases, J lost 9 bases, and 11 bases lay in between. The CDR3 DNA follows: TGTGCCAGCAGTCTCGAACAGGGTTCACCCCTCCACTTT. This gives the protein CASSLEQGSPLHF.

This clonotype was seen repeatedly, ten times or more. One end of the junction varies from germline; a read error may be responsible. The chain carries TRBV12-3 or TRBV12-4 and TRBJ1-5; D gene ambiguous. The CDR3 length is 14 residues. CDR3 in DNA: TGTGCCAGCAGTTCTGGGCCATCGAATCGGCCCCAGCATTTT. Encoded protein: CASSSGPSNRPQHF.

The chain recombines TRBV12-3 or TRBV12-4 with TRBJ1-1; D is possibly TRBD1 (5 bases). Trimming took off 2 bases at V and 6 bases at J, with 13 bases between the two ends. The CDR3 extends over 14 amino acids. In DNA form, the CDR3 reads TGTGCCAGCAGTTTATCGGGACGGAGCCCTGAAGCTTTCTTT. It encodes CASSLSGRSPEAFF.

A few counts support this clonotype. The chain combines TRBV29-1 with TRBJ2-2, with a weak D call TRBD1 (6 bases). V lost 5 bases and J lost 6, with 19 bases in between. CDR1 is SQVTM and CDR2 is ANQGSEA in the germline V gene. The length of the CDR3 is 15 residues. The CDR3 DNA sequence: TGCAGCGTTAGCCTCCTTGGGGGCAGTGCCGGGGAGCTGTTTTTT. It is translated as CSVSLLGGSAGELFF.

This clonotype was counted at least ten times. The chain recombines TRBV29-1 with TRBJ1-1; D gene ambiguous. The CDR3 totals 12 residues. Germline V gene data show CDR1 as SQVTM and CDR2 as ANQGSEA. Trimming cost V 5 bases and J 1 base, with 8 bases left between them. The CDR3 sequence is CSVRMRNTEAFF. DNA of the CDR3: TGCAGCGTTAGAATGAGGAACACTGAAGCTTTCTTT. The entire variable domain, with the rest obtained from reference TRBV29-1 and TRBJ1-1, is as follows: SAVISQKPSRDICQRGTSLTIQCQVDSQVTMMFWYRQQPGQSLTLIATANQGSEATYESGFVIDKFPISRPNLTFSTLTVSNMSPEDSSIYLCSVRMRNTEAFFGQGTRLTVV.

V and J are TRBV6-2 or TRBV6-3 and TRBJ2-2, with 9 bases that match TRBD1. This CDR3 region has 16 residues. Germline loops: CDR1 MNHEY, CDR2 SVGEGT. V shed 6 bases, J shed 4 bases, and the junction held 9 bases outside the gene matches. DNA for the CDR3: TGTGCCAGCAGGGGAGCGGGACAGGGAGCCACCGGGGAGCTGTTTTTT. Amino acids: CASRGAGQGATGELFF.

In this sample, this clonotype turned up a few times. The chain carries TRBV28 and TRBJ1-3, with D tentatively TRBD1 (5 bases). This CDR3 has 15 amino acids. Per germline, CDR1 MDHEN and CDR2 SYDVKM. V was cut by 8 bases and J by 1 base, with 15 bases left in between. CDR3 sequence: CASRITGGSGNTIYF. The CDR3 coding sequence is TGTGCCAGCCGTATTACAGGTGGATCTGGAAACACCATATATTTT.